This is a list of T cell receptor beta chains from one sample in a study of response to subunit inactivated influenza vaccine. TCRdb re-called the RT-PCR reads with MiXCR, one entry per CDR3 protein. The sample shows 560,000 or so distinct CDR3 sequences, approximately 7.6% of them seen only once. The starting material was PBMCs from blood, obtained roughly 24 months after vaccination. These receptors came from a man aged 50 to 75 who received an inactivated influenza vaccine. Both conserved end residues are part of each CDR3. D genes are given only for firm matches. Clone size appears in some rows only: once, few, many, or a class for an expanded clone.

TRBJ2-2,TRBD1,TRBV6-1,few,TGTGCCAGCAGCCCGGGACAGGTTTACGGGGAGCTGTTTTTT,CASSPGQVYGELFF
TRBJ2-7,.,TRBV28,.,TGTGCCAGCTCCTCCCCCGTTGGGAAGTTCGAGCAGTACTTC,CASSSPVGKFEQYF
TRBJ2-7,.,TRBV20-1,few,TGCAGTGCTAGAGGGACAGAAGACTACGAGCAGTACTTC,CSARGTEDYEQYF
TRBJ2-3,TRBD2,TRBV7-2,few,TGTGCCAGCAGCTCGGAGGGGACTAGCGGGGCTTATACGCAGTATTTT,CASSSEGTSGAYTQYF
TRBJ2-7,.,TRBV7-9,many,TGTGCCAGCAGCTTAGTAACCACATGGTACGAGCAGTACTTC,CASSLVTTWYEQYF
TRBJ2-3,TRBD2,TRBV20-1,few,TGCAGTGCTAGAAAACTAGCGGGAGCCTTGAATACGCAGTATTTT,CSARKLAGALNTQYF
TRBJ1-1,.,TRBV3-1,many,TGTGCCAGCAGCACTACAGCGAACACTGAAGCTTTCTTT,CASSTTANTEAFF
TRBJ2-1,.,TRBV5-6,few,TGTGCCAGCAGCCGTGGGGCCTACAATGAGCAGTTCTTC,CASSRGAYNEQFF
TRBJ2-2,TRBD1,TRBV18,many,TGTGCCAGCTCACAGGGACAGAGAAACACCGGGGAGCTGTTTTTT,CASSQGQRNTGELFF
TRBJ1-2,.,TRBV5-1,few,TGCGCCAGCAGCTTGGAGGGCGAGGCTTCTGGCTACACCTTC,CASSLEGEASGYTF
TRBJ1-6,.,TRBV20-1,.,TGCAGTGCTTTCCCTGACAGGAGCCCCTCCTATAATTCACCCCTCCACTTT,CSAFPDRSPSYNSPLHF
TRBJ2-1,.,TRBV27,.,TGTGCCAGCAGTTTGGATCGTGCACCAAGAACGAATGAGCAGTTCTTC,CASSLDRAPRTNEQFF
TRBJ2-7,TRBD2,TRBV7-3,.,TGTGCCAGCAGCTTAACCGGGGGGACGATCTACGAGCAGTACTTC,CASSLTGGTIYEQYF
TRBJ2-1,.,TRBV29-1,few,TGCAGCGTTGAACCTTATCGGGGAGGCGGTGTACTCTTC,CSVEPYRGGGVLF
TRBJ2-7,.,TRBV7-6,many,TGTGCCAGCAGCCCAGGGAATGGTCCTTACGAGCAGTACTTC,CASSPGNGPYEQYF
TRBJ2-2,.,TRBV12-3/TRBV12-4,.,TGTGCCAGCCAACCCCTAATAGGGTATGGGGAGCTGTTTTTT,CASQPLIGYGELFF
TRBJ2-7,TRBD1,TRBV11-2,.,TGTACCAGCAGCCCGGGACAGCTTACCTCCTACGAGCAGTACTTC,CTSSPGQLTSYEQYF
TRBJ2-2,.,TRBV14,many,TGTGCCAGCAGCCTGGACAGAACCACCGGGGAGCTGTTTTTT,CASSLDRTTGELFF
TRBJ2-4,.,TRBV3-1,.,TGTGCCAGCAGCCAAGAGCGGATAGCCAAAAACATTCAGTACTTC,CASSQERIAKNIQYF
TRBJ1-5,.,TRBV7-9,few,TGTGCCAGCAGCTCCGCGTTTAGCAATCAGCCCCAGCATTTT,CASSSAFSNQPQHF
TRBJ2-3,.,TRBV30,few,TGTGCCTGGAGTTTGACATCAGGAGATACGCAGTATTTT,CAWSLTSGDTQYF
TRBJ2-3,.,TRBV12-3/TRBV12-4,few,TGTGCCAGCCTACTTACAGATACGCAGTATTTT,CASLLTDTQYF
TRBJ1-1,.,TRBV5-1,few,TGCGCCAGCAGCTCTCTAGGCAGGGGAGAGACTGAAGCTTTCTTT,CASSSLGRGETEAFF
TRBJ2-3,.,TRBV11-2,once,TGTGCCAGCAGCTTACCGGGGCAATGGGCAGATACGCAGTATTTT,CASSLPGQWADTQYF
TRBJ2-5,.,TRBV29-1,many,TGCAGCGTTGACTTACTGCTACCCCAAGAGACCCAGTACTTC,CSVDLLLPQETQYF
TRBJ2-2,TRBD2,TRBV6-4,few,TGTGCCAGCAGTGACTCTTGCTTCCCCCGCCGGGGGGCGAACACCGGGGAGCTGTTTTTT,CASSDSCFPRRGANTGELFF
TRBJ2-3,.,TRBV7-2,many,TGTGCCAGCAGTTTTCCGCCAGATACGCAGTATTTT,CASSFPPDTQYF
TRBJ2-1,.,TRBV24-1,.,TGTGCCACCAGTGCAGAGGGAAGGCATGAGCAGTTCTTC,CATSAEGRHEQFF
TRBJ1-2,TRBD1,TRBV5-1,.,TGCGCCAGCAGTCCCGGACAGGCCTACTATGGCTACACCTTC,CASSPGQAYYGYTF
TRBJ2-7,.,TRBV12-3/TRBV12-4,few,TGTGCCAGCAGTATCCGGTGGGAGCAGTACTTC,CASSIRWEQYF
TRBJ2-3,.,TRBV6-2/TRBV6-3,.,TGTGCCAGCAGTGAGGGCCTGGGGCAGCGGACCGATACGCAGTATTTT,CASSEGLGQRTDTQYF
TRBJ2-3,TRBD1,TRBV7-9,.,TGTGCCAGCAGCAACTTAGACAGGGCCACAGATACGCAGTATTTT,CASSNLDRATDTQYF
TRBJ1-1,.,TRBV2,few,TGTGCCAGCAGTGTTCACAGAGACATGAACACTGAAGCTTTCTTT,CASSVHRDMNTEAFF
TRBJ1-5,TRBD1,TRBV5-6,many,TGTGCCAGCAGCGTTTACAGGGGGTTAGATCAGCCCCAGCATTTT,CASSVYRGLDQPQHF
TRBJ2-2,.,TRBV29-1,few,TGCAGCTGCTGGGCTGCCGGGGAGCTGTTTTTT,CSCWAAGELFF
TRBJ1-1,.,TRBV12-3/TRBV12-4,many,TGTGCCAGCAGCCGGACCTCCCAGAACACTGAAGCTTTCTTT,CASSRTSQNTEAFF
TRBJ1-5,.,TRBV12-3/TRBV12-4,.,TGTGCCAGCAGTCATGTAAGCAATCAGCCCCAGCATTTT,CASSHVSNQPQHF
TRBJ1-2,.,TRBV27,few,TGTGCCAGCAGTTTCCCCGGGACAAACTATGGCTACACCTTC,CASSFPGTNYGYTF
TRBJ1-1,.,TRBV3-1,many,TGTGCCAGCACAGGCCCCTCTGAAGCTTTCTTT,CASTGPSEAFF
TRBJ2-1,TRBD2,TRBV18,few,TGTGCCAGCTCACGGCAAAGCGGGGGCAATCATGCCTACAATGAGCAGTTCTTC,CASSRQSGGNHAYNEQFF
TRBJ1-1,.,TRBV10-3,.,TGTGCCATCAGTGAGTCGCCCAGGGGAGGGGACACTGAAGCTTTCTTT,CAISESPRGGDTEAFF
TRBJ2-2,.,TRBV4-3,few,TGCGCCAGCAGCCAAGATTTAAGTTACACCGGGGAGCTGTTTTTT,CASSQDLSYTGELFF
TRBJ2-5,.,TRBV5-1,many,TGCGCCAGCTCCCCGGGACCCAACCAAGAGACCCAGTACTTC,CASSPGPNQETQYF
TRBJ2-1,TRBD2,TRBV7-2,.,TGTGCCAGCAGCCCGACTAGCGGGGCCAACAATGAGCAGTTCTTC,CASSPTSGANNEQFF
TRBJ2-7,.,TRBV2,few,TGTGCCAGCAGGAAGGACACGAATGATTACTACGAGCAGTACTTC,CASRKDTNDYYEQYF
TRBJ1-4,.,TRBV20-1,.,TGCAGTGCTAGAGGACAGGATGAAAAACTGTTTTTT,CSARGQDEKLFF
TRBJ2-7,TRBD2,TRBV6-5,few,TGTGCCAGCAGTTACTCGACGACTAGCGGGAGGGGGGTTTACGAGCAGTACTTC,CASSYSTTSGRGVYEQYF
TRBJ2-4,TRBD2,TRBV11-2,few,TGTGCCAGCAGCTTGACGGCGGGAGTTCGAAACATTCAGTACTTC,CASSLTAGVRNIQYF
TRBJ1-5,TRBD1,TRBV15,many,TGTGCCACCAGCAGAGAGGGACAGGGGACCGGGTGGCCCCAGCATTTT,CATSREGQGTGWPQHF
TRBJ2-4,.,TRBV6-5,few,TGTGCCAGCAGTTACTCGAGAGGCGCCAAAAACATTCAGTACTTC,CASSYSRGAKNIQYF
TRBJ2-1,TRBD2,TRBV28,few,TGTGCCAGCAGTCTTTGGGGTAGCGGGAGCTCCTACAATGAGCAGTTCTTC,CASSLWGSGSSYNEQFF
TRBJ1-1,TRBD1,TRBV29-1,many,TGCAGCGTCAACTTCAGGGGGCAAACTGAAGCTTTCTTT,CSVNFRGQTEAFF